Each of the 32 T cell receptor beta chains below was sequenced from the same sample in a study of shared clonotypes between healthy human individuals. Sequenced by immunoSEQ multiplex PCR; TCRdb stores in-frame clones only, minus some. Seen here are 2 million to 2.5 million clones, approximately 90% observed once, and the top ten hold 0.3% to 0.45%. Sequencing was done on a sample of naive CD4+ T cells from PBMCs. Regarding subset: CD45RA+ positively selected. All receptors derive from a man younger than 35 in good health. Some clones in this sample may be carry-over from other donors' samples.

With regard to this clone: Other DNA sequences of this sample code for an identical CDR3. V gene TRBV30 combines with J gene TRBJ1-5, with 9 bases lining up with TRBD1. The CDR3 is 17 amino acids. Per the germline V gene, CDR1 is GTSNPN and CDR2 is SVGIG (reference sequence). The ends lost 0 bases at V and 1 base at J; junction bases unmatched: 7. The CDR3 loop is CAWSVRGDRVSNQPQHF. The CDR3, as DNA: TGTGCCTGGAGTGTAAGGGGGGACAGGGTCAGCAATCAGCCCCAGCATTTT.

The chain links TRBV7-3 to TRBJ2-6; possibly TRBD1 for D (6 bases). The germline V and J ends were trimmed by 1 base and 4 bases, with 14 bases remaining between them. The CDR3 contains 17 residues. From germline, CDR1 is SGHTA and CDR2 FQGTGA. The CDR3, as DNA: TGTGCCAGCAGCTTAAGACAGGTTGACCGCGGGGCCAACGTCCTGACTTTC. It codes for CASSLRQVDRGANVLTF.

This chain connects TRBV6-1 to TRBJ1-2, with a possible D match to TRBD1 (5 bases). V lost 6 bases and J 1 base, leaving 9 bases between the germline ends. The CDR3 is made up of 13 amino acids. Germline lookup yields CDR1 MNHNS and CDR2 SASEGT. This CDR3 reads CASSEQVNYGYTF. Here the CDR3 DNA reads TGTGCCAGCAGCGAACAGGTTAACTATGGCTACACCTTC.

In regard to this clone: This specimen includes other DNA sequences encoding the same CDR3. This sequence joins TRBV5-1 and TRBJ2-7; 8 positions match TRBD2. Trimming at V came to 0 bases and at J to 3 bases, leaving 11 bases not matched to a gene. Germline V gives CDR1 SGHRS, CDR2 YFSETQ. CDR3 size: 17 residues. DNA of the CDR3: TGCGCCAGCAGCTTGGCCCCCGGACTAGCCGGCAGCTACGAGCAGTACTTC. As protein: CASSLAPGLAGSYEQYF.

This chain uses TRBV29-1 with TRBJ1-3; the D is unclear. Per the germline V gene, CDR1 is SQVTM and CDR2 is ANQGSEA. V was shortened by 6 bases and J by 1 base, with 10 bases between the two germline ends. This CDR3 has 13 residues. The CDR3 nucleotides are TGCAGCGTCCTCACTTCTTCTGGAAACACCATATATTTT. It encodes CSVLTSSGNTIYF.

Details on this clone: Other DNA sequences in this specimen translate into the identical CDR3. The genes are TRBV9 and TRBJ2-5; D remains ambiguous. The CDR3 extends over 15 amino acids. Germline V CDR1 and CDR2: SGDLS, YYNGEE. The V and J ends lost 0 bases and 0 bases respectively, with 9 bases between them. DNA of the CDR3: TGTGCCAGCAGCGTAGGTTGGGGAAACCAAGAGACCCAGTACTTC. It encodes CASSVGWGNQETQYF.

Comments on this clone: The sample holds other DNA sequences that translate to the same CDR3. This chain joins TRBV6-1 and TRBJ1-1; D possibly corresponds to TRBD1 (5 bases). The V end lost 1 base, the J end lost 8 bases, and 8 bases lay between the germline ends. The CDR3 runs 12 residues. CDR1 is MNHNS and CDR2 is SASEGT in the germline V gene. CDR3 residues: CASSEVGTEAFF. CDR3 DNA sequence: TGTGCCAGCAGTGAAGTCGGGACCGAAGCTTTCTTT.

Turning to this clone: Additional DNA sequences in this sample encode the identical CDR3. V is TRBV19 and J is TRBJ1-1, with a tentative D call TRBD1 (5 bases). CDR1 is LNHDA and CDR2 is SQIVND in the germline V gene (reference sequence). The length of the CDR3 is 12 residues. V was clipped by 1 base and J by 6 bases, with 6 bases between them. Here the CDR3 reads CASSIVGAEAFF. The CDR3 DNA sequence: TGTGCCAGTAGTATAGTAGGGGCTGAAGCTTTCTTT.

This chain links TRBV5-4 with TRBJ2-3, with 9 bases matching TRBD2. The V segment lost 7 bases and the J segment 2 bases; nucleotides outside the gene matches: 8. There are 15 residues in the CDR3. Germline V lookup: CDR1 SGHNT, CDR2 YYREEE (reference sequence). The CDR3 region has the DNA TGTGCCAGCGGAATGGGCGGGAGGGCCACAGATACGCAGTATTTT. Translation: CASGMGGRATDTQYF.

The genes are TRBV10-1 and TRBJ2-1, with D possibly called TRBD1 or TRBD2 (6 bases each). Germline loops: CDR1 WNHNN, CDR2 SYGVQD (reference sequence). CDR3 size: 15 residues. V lost 3 bases and J 6 bases, leaving 15 bases between the germline ends. The CDR3 here is CASSEGGLGGNEQFF. DNA of the CDR3: TGCGCCAGCAGTGAAGGGGGACTTGGTGGCAATGAGCAGTTCTTC.

DNA of the CDR3: TGTGCCAGCAGTTGGACGTTGACCTCCATTCAGTACTTC. Protein sequence: CASSWTLTSIQYF. The V gene is TRBV6-5, the J gene TRBJ2-4; D is uncertain. With 4 bases removed from V and 9 bases from J, the gap between germline ends came to 13 bases. Germline assignment: CDR1 MNHEY and CDR2 SVGAGI. CDR3 length equals 13 residues.

V gene TRBV7-9 combines with J gene TRBJ1-5; 9 bases agree with TRBD1. Germline-derived CDR1 and CDR2 are SEHNR and FQNEAQ (reference sequence). This CDR3 is 17 amino acids long. The V gene end was trimmed by 4 bases and the J gene end by 3 bases; junction bases not matched to a gene: 10. CDR3 nucleotides: TGTGCCAGCAGCTCGGAGACCGGGACAGGGAACAATCAGCCCCAGCATTTT. It yields the protein CASSSETGTGNNQPQHF.

This clone was detected only once. The chain joins TRBV5-8 to TRBJ2-5; D might be TRBD2 (7 bases). Between the trimmed V and J ends, which lost 1 base and 4 bases, there was a span of 14 bases. Germline CDR1 and CDR2: SGHTS and YDEGEE. This CDR3 is built from 15 residues. In DNA, the CDR3 is TGTGCCAGCAGCTTGCCAGGACTAGGGGGAGAGACCCAGTACTTC. Protein sequence: CASSLPGLGGETQYF. Filled out from reference TRBV5-8 and TRBJ2-5, the complete variable domain reads EAGVTQSPTHLIKTRGQQATLRCSPISGHTSVYWYQQALGLGLQFLLWYDEGEERNRGNFPPRFSGRQFPNYSSELNVNALELEDSALYLCASSLPGLGGETQYFGPGTRLLVL.

With regard to this clone: Other DNA sequences in this sample translate to the same CDR3. CDR3 nucleotide sequence: TGTGCCAGCAGTGCGACTAGCGGACTCTACAATGAGCAGTTCTTC. Protein sequence: CASSATSGLYNEQFF. The chain uses TRBV9 and TRBJ2-1, with 9 bases that match TRBD2. The CDR3 is 15 residues long. Germline V CDR1 and CDR2: SGDLS, YYNGEE. V shed 5 bases, J shed 3 bases, and the junction held 6 bases outside the gene matches.

The chain joins TRBV29-1 to TRBJ2-3; 13 bases map to TRBD2. With 7 bases clipped from V and 1 base from J, the junction kept 5 bases outside the gene matches. Germline CDR1 and CDR2: SQVTM and ANQGSEA. This CDR3 comprises 15 residues. The CDR3 sequence is CSGWTSGRGTDTQYF. CDR3 DNA sequence: TGCAGCGGGTGGACTAGCGGGAGAGGCACAGATACGCAGTATTTT.

V usage is TRBV10-1 and J usage is TRBJ2-1, with no clear D. The CDR3 contains 14 residues. The germline V gene has CDR1 WNHNN and CDR2 SYGVQD (reference sequence). Trimming removed 2 bases from V and 10 bases from J, with 15 bases in between. The CDR3: CASSENPSYVEQFF. For the CDR3, the DNA is TGCGCCAGCAGTGAGAACCCCTCTTACGTAGAGCAGTTCTTC.

This clone showed up just a few times. The V call is TRBV6-1, the J call TRBJ2-3; no definite D call. CDR3 size: 15 residues. With 2 bases removed from V and 3 bases from J, the gap between germline ends came to 12 bases. In germline, CDR1 is MNHNS, CDR2 SASEGT. The CDR3 protein is CASSEPGDGTDTQYF. CDR3 coding DNA: TGTGCCAGCAGTGAACCGGGTGATGGGACAGATACGCAGTATTTT.

As for this clone: The identical CDR3 is also encoded by other nucleotide sequences in the sample. The chain employs TRBV6-6 and TRBJ2-5, with D perhaps matching TRBD1 (6 bases). V was shortened by 6 bases and J by 2 bases, with 10 bases between the two germline ends. This CDR3 has 13 amino acids. Germline lookup yields CDR1 MNHNY and CDR2 SVGAGI (reference sequence). DNA of the CDR3: TGTGCCAGCAGCCGGACAGATCAAGAGACCCAGTACTTC. It specifies CASSRTDQETQYF.

The rearrangement links TRBV5-6 to TRBJ1-1; D remains ambiguous. Germline V lookup: CDR1 SGHDT, CDR2 YYEEEE. The CDR3 has 18 residues. Trimming left V 4 bases short and J 0 bases short, with 22 bases between. The CDR3 DNA follows: TGTGCCAGCAGCGCCCCAAGCAGGTGGCCTGGGGTGAACACTGAAGCTTTCTTT. It specifies CASSAPSRWPGVNTEAFF.

With respect to this clone: Other DNA sequences in the sample encode the same CDR3. V usage is TRBV5-1 and J usage is TRBJ2-6, with 7 bases matching TRBD1. J was trimmed by 2 bases and V by 3 bases; bases with no gene match: 2. Germline V gives CDR1 SGHRS, CDR2 YFSETQ. This CDR3 comprises 15 residues. The CDR3: CASSSQGAGANVLTF. The CDR3 nucleotides read TGCGCCAGCAGCTCTCAGGGGGCTGGGGCCAACGTCCTGACTTTC.

The chain links TRBV11-2 to TRBJ1-4; no reliable D call. Looked up from germline, CDR1 is SGHAT and CDR2 is FQNNGV. V was pared by 1 base and J by 5 bases, with 5 bases between. CDR3 length: 13 amino acids. CDR3 sequence reads: CASSLGLNEKLFF. CDR3 DNA: TGTGCCAGCAGCTTAGGTTTAAATGAAAAACTGTTTTTT.

Worth noting for this clone: The DNA is left out, because the CDR3 cannot be placed on it with certainty; the CDR3 is given as TCRdb lists it. This chain uses TRBV28 with TRBJ1-3. The CDR3 adds up to 15 amino acids, both ends counted. Germline lookup yields CDR1 MDHEN and CDR2 SYDVKM. CDR3 residues: CASSLWERSGNTIYF.

The chain is built from TRBV19 and TRBJ1-1; D is unclear. CDR1 is LNHDA, CDR2 SQIVND, per germline (reference sequence). Trimming cost V 4 bases and J 2 bases, with 14 bases left between them. This CDR3 has 15 amino acids. CDR3 amino acids: CASSTPGKANTEAFF. The CDR3 region has the DNA TGTGCCAGTAGTACCCCCGGGAAGGCCAACACTGAAGCTTTCTTT.

The rearrangement joins TRBV7-3 to TRBJ2-1, with D unresolved. Per germline, CDR1 SGHTA and CDR2 FQGTGA. The CDR3 extends over 16 amino acids. The V end lost 1 base, the J end lost 5 bases, and 15 bases lay between the germline ends. CDR3 amino acids: CASSLKPPAINNEQFF. CDR3 sequence (DNA): TGTGCCAGCAGCTTAAAGCCGCCCGCGATTAACAATGAGCAGTTCTTC.

The V gene is TRBV4-2, the J gene TRBJ2-5; no clear D. V was clipped by 0 bases and J by 7 bases, with 15 bases between them. Per germline, CDR1 LGHNA and CDR2 YNFKEQ. The CDR3 has 15 residues. The CDR3: CASSQEGRQKGTQYF. CDR3 nucleotide sequence: TGTGCCAGCAGCCAAGAGGGTAGGCAGAAAGGGACCCAGTACTTC.

V and J are TRBV19 and TRBJ2-7; 7 nucleotides align to TRBD2. The V and J ends lost 5 bases and 1 base, in that order; junction bases with no gene match: 8. CDR3 length equals 15 residues. Germline CDR1 LNHDA, CDR2 SQIVND (reference sequence). The CDR3 spells CASSPGAGRSYEQYF. The CDR3 DNA is TGTGCCAGTAGTCCAGGAGCGGGAAGGTCCTACGAGCAGTACTTC.

This clone was counted once. The chain joins TRBV7-9 to TRBJ2-7; D call uncertain. This CDR3 contains 13 residues. The germline CDR1 and CDR2 sequences are SEHNR and FQNEAQ (reference sequence). Trimming stripped 3 bases from V and 2 bases from J, with 8 bases between. DNA of the CDR3: TGTGCCAGCAGCTTTCTGGGTCCCTACGAGCAGTACTTC. This codes for CASSFLGPYEQYF.

The V gene is TRBV5-1, the J gene TRBJ2-1; 9 bases line up with TRBD2. In germline, CDR1 is SGHRS, CDR2 YFSETQ. Trimming at V came to 2 bases and at J to 7 bases, leaving 10 bases not matched to a gene. The length of the CDR3 is 16 residues. In nucleotides, the CDR3 is TGCGCCAGCAGCTTCCTTGCGGGAGGGCCTGAGAATGAGCAGTTCTTC. It translates to CASSFLAGGPENEQFF.

The chain uses TRBV7-2 and TRBJ2-5; 9 nucleotides agree with TRBD1. Trimming cost V 4 bases and J 4 bases; bases outside gene matches: 7. CDR1 SGHTA and CDR2 FQGNSA come from the germline V gene. The CDR3 runs to 15 residues. DNA for the CDR3: TGTGCCAGCAGCTCTGGGACAGGGCGAAGAGAGACCCAGTACTTC. This gives the protein CASSSGTGRRETQYF.

The chain uses TRBV29-1 and TRBJ2-4, with a tentative D call TRBD2 (6 bases). This CDR3 contains 16 residues. Germline V gene sequence: CDR1 SQVTM, CDR2 ANQGSEA. Deletions cut 7 bases from V and 0 bases from J, with 19 bases between. CDR3 in amino acids: CSDVSGVGLAKNIQYF. For the CDR3, the DNA is TGCAGCGATGTTTCAGGAGTGGGACTAGCCAAAAACATTCAGTACTTC. Based on the CDR3 plus reference TRBV29-1 and TRBJ2-4, the full variable domain is SAVISQKPSRDICQRGTSLTIQCQVDSQVTMMFWYRQQPGQSLTLIATANQGSEATYESGFVIDKFPISRPNLTFSTLTVSNMSPEDSSIYLCSDVSGVGLAKNIQYFGAGTRLSVL.

V gene TRBV5-1 combines with J gene TRBJ2-4; possible D gene TRBD1, 5 bases. The CDR3 has 14 amino acids. Trimming shortened V by 1 base and J by 5 bases, and 10 bases separated the two germline ends. CDR1 SGHRS and CDR2 YFSETQ come from the germline V gene. The CDR3 region has the DNA TGCGCCAGCAGCTTGTCGCAGGGTGAAAACATTCAGTACTTC. This translates into CASSLSQGENIQYF.

The chain carries TRBV4-3 and TRBJ2-7; D not resolved. Trimming stripped 3 bases from V and 5 bases from J, with 14 bases between. Germline V gene sequence: CDR1 LGHNA, CDR2 YSLEER. This CDR3 contains 14 residues. The CDR3 DNA sequence: TGCGCCAGCAGCCAGGGTTTGTGGGAAGACGAGCAGTACTTC. Protein product: CASSQGLWEDEQYF.